The subject of this entry is one TCR beta chain. Germline V gives CDR1 MNHEY, CDR2 SMNVEV (reference sequence). V dropped 5 bases and J dropped 4; count of bases not matched to a gene: 14. The CDR3 has 17 residues. The data derive from a study of blood T cell repertoires in COVID-19. Assay: immunoSEQ multiplex PCR; the TCRdb copy retains only in-frame clones and omits some. The repertoire holds roughly 520,000 clones, with roughly 90% as singletons. Sequencing was carried out using PBMCs or T cells enriched from blood (not recorded which). The chain links TRBV27 to TRBJ2-7; the match to TRBD2 covers 10 bases. This clonotype originated in a middle-aged woman who had recovered from COVID-19. The DNA of the CDR3 is TGTGCCAGCAGTCCGGGACTAGCGAGAGATAAAAAGTACGAGCAGTACTTC. It yields the protein CASSPGLARDKKYEQYF.